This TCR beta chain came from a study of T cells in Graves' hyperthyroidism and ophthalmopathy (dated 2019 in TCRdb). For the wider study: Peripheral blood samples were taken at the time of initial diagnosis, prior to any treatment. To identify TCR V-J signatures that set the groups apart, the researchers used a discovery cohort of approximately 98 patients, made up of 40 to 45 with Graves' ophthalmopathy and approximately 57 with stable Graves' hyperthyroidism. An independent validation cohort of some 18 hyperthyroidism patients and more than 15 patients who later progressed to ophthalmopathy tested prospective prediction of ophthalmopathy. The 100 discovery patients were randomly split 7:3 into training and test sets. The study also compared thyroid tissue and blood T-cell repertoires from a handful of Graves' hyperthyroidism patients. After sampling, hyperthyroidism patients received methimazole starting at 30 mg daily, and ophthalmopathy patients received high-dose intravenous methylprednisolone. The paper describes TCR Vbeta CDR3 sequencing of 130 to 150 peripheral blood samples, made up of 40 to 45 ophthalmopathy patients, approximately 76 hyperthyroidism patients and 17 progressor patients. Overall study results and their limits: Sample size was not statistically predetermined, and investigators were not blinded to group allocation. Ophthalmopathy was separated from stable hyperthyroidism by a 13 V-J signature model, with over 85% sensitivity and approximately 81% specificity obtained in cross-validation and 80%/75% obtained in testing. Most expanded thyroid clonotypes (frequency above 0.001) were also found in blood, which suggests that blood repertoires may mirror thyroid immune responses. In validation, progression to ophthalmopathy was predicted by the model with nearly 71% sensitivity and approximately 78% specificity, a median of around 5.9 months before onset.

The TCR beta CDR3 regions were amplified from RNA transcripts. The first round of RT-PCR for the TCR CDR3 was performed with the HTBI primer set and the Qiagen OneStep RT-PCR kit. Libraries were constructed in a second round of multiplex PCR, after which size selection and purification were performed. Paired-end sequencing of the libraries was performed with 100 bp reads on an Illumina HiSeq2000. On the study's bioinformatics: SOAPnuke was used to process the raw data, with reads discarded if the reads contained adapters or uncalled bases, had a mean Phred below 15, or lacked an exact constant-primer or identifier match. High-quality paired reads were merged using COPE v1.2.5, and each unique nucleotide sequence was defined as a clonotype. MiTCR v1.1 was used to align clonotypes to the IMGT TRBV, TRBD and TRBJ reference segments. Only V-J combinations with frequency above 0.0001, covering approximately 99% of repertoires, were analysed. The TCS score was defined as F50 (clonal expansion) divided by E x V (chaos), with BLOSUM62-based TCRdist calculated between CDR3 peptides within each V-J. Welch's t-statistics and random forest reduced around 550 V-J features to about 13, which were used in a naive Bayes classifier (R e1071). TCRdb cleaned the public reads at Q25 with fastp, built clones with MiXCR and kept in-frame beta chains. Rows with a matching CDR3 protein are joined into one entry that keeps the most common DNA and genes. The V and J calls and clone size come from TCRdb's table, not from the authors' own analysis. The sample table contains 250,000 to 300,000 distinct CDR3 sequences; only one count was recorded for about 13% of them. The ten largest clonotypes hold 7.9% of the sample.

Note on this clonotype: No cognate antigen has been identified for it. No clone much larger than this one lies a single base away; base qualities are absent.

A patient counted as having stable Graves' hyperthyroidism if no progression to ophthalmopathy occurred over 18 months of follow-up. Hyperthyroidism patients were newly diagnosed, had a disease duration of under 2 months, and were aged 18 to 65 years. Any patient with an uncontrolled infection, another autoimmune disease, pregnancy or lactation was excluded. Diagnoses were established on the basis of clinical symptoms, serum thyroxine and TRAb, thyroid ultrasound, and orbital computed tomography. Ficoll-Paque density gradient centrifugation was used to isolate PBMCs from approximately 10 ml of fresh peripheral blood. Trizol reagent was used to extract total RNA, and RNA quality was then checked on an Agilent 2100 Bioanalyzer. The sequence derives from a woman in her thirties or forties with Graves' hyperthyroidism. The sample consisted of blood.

The CDR3 protein sequence reads: CASSPGARLGVYGYTF. DNA sequence: TGTGCCAGCTCACCTGGGGCCAGGCTAGGGGTCTATGGCTACACCTTC. The chain employs TRBV6-4 and TRBJ1-2; a tentative D call is TRBD1 (5 bases match). The cysteine opens and the phenylalanine closes a CDR3 of 16 amino acids. Just CDR3 DNA is preserved here, 48 bases in frame from base 1. V and J lose 8 bases and 4 bases, and a span of 23 bases separates them. For CDR1 and CDR2, the germline V gene lists MRHNA and SNTAGT.